This T cell receptor (beta chain) was found in a study of radiotherapy plus CTLA-4 blockade in lung cancer. TCRdb keeps only in-frame clones here, not all; method: immunoSEQ multiplex PCR. The sample records 35,000 to 45,000 clones, about 67% being singletons. Findings and limits, study-wide: Expansion in blood of tumor-derived TCR clones was seen after radiotherapy plus ipilimumab.

This clone showed up just once. Antigen specificity is unknown. This CDR3 comprises 10 residues. The V and J ends lost 7 bases and 5 bases respectively, with 7 bases between them. The germline V gene has CDR1 DFQATT and CDR2 SNEGSKA (reference sequence). The sequencing used peripheral blood, collected from a patient treated with radiotherapy plus ipilimumab. This TCR was sampled from a human donor with non-small cell lung cancer who had a partial response to radiotherapy plus ipilimumab. The rearrangement links TRBV20-1 to TRBJ2-3; D call uncertain. The chain's CDR3 is CSVERDTQYF. The CDR3 region has the DNA TGCAGTGTTGAGAGAGATACGCAGTATTTT.